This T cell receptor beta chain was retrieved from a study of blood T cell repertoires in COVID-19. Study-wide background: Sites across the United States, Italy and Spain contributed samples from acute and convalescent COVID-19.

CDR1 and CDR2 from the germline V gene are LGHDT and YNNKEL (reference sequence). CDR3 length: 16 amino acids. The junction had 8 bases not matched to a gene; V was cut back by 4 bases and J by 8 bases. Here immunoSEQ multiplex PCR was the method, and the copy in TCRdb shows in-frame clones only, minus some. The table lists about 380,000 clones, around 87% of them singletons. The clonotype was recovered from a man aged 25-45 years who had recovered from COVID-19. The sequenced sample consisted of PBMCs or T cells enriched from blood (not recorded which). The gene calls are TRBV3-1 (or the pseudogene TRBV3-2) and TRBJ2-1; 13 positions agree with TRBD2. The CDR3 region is CASSPQTSGGWDEQFF. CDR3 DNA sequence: TGTGCCAGCAGCCCCCAGACTAGCGGGGGGTGGGATGAGCAGTTCTTC.